This T cell receptor beta chain is from a study of blood T cell repertoires in COVID-19. Overall study context: T cells, B-cell-depleted T cells, or PBMCs provided the cDNA or gDNA that served as material.

This clone was found once. In the authors' methods: Nucleated cell counts were estimated from reference gene primer amplification. The data were produced by immunoSEQ multiplex PCR, yet TCRdb's version contains in-frame clones alone and is incomplete. The V and J calls and clone size come from that table; D and trimming were worked out from the DNA. The data contain some 260,000 clones, 87% of them singletons. Participants were aged about 18 to 90 years, lived in under 25 US areas, and enrolled virtually. Participants had their cohort set by participant-reported clinical history. Unmatched junction bases numbered 6, after V lost 5 bases and J lost 1 base. Germline V gene sequence: CDR1 SGHAT, CDR2 FQNNGV. The length of the CDR3 is 15 residues.

This rearrangement joins TRBV11-2 to TRBJ1-1; 8 nucleotides match TRBD1. This clonotype originated in a woman aged 25 to 39 with acute COVID-19. The sequenced sample consisted of PBMCs or T cells enriched from blood (not recorded which). The CDR3 sequence is CASSTGGQTNTEAFF. The CDR3 DNA reads TGTGCCAGCAGCACAGGGGGACAGACGAACACTGAAGCTTTCTTT.